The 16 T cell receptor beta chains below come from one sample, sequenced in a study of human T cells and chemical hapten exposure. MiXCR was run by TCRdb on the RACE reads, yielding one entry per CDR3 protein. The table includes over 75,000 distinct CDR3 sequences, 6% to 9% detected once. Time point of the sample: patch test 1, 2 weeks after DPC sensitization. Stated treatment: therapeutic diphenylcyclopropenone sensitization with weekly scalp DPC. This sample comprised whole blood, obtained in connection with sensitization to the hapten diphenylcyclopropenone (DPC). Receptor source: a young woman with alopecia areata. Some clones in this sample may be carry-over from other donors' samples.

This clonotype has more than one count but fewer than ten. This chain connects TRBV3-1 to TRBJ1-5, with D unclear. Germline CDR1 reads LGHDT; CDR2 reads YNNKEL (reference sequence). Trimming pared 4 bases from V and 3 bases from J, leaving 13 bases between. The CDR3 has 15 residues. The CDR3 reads CASSPASNPNQPQHF. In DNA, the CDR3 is TGTGCCAGCAGCCCCGCGTCCAACCCCAATCAGCCCCAGCATTTT.

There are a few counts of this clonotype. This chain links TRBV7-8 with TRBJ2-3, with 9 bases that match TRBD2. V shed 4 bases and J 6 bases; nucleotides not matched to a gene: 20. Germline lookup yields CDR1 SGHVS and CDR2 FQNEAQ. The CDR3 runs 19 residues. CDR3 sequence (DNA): TGTGCCAGCAGCTCACCCTTTACTCCCGAGCGGGGGGCCAGGGATACGCAGTATTTT. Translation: CASSSPFTPERGARDTQYF.

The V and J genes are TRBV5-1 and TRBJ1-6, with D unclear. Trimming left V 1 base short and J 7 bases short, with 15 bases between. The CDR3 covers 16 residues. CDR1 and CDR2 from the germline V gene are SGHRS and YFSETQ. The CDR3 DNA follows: TGCGCCAGCAGCTTGTTGGGTCTGACGGGAAATTCACCCCTCCACTTT. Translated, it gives CASSLLGLTGNSPLHF.

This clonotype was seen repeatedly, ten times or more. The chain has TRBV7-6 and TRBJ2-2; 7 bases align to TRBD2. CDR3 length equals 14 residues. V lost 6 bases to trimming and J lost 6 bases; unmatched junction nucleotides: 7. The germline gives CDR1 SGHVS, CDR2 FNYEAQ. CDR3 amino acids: CASSPGRVAGELFF. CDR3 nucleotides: TGTGCCAGCAGTCCTGGGAGGGTCGCCGGGGAGCTGTTTTTT.

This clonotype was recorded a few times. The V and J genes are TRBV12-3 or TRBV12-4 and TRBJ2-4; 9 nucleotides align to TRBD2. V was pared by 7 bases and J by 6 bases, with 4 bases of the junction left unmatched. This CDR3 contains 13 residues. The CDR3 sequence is CASIGLATNIQYF. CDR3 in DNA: TGTGCCAGCATTGGACTAGCGACAAACATTCAGTACTTC.

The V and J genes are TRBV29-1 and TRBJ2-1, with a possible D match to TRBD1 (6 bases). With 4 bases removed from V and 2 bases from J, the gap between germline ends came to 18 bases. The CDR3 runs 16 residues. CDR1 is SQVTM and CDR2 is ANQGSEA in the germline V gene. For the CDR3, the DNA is TGCAGCGTTGTACCTTCAGGGGCAGGTGCCTACAATGAGCAGTTCTTC. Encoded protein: CSVVPSGAGAYNEQFF.

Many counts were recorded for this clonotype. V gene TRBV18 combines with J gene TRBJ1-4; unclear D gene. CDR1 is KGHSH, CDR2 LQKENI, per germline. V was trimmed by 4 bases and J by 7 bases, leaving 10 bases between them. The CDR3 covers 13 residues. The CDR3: CASSRTEPEKLFF. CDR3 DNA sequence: TGTGCCAGCTCACGAACTGAACCTGAAAAACTGTTTTTT.

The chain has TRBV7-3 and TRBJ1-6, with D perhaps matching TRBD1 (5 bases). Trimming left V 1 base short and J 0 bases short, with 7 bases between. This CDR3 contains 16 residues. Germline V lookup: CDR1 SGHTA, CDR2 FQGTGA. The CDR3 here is CASSLMGGSYNSPLHF. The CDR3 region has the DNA TGTGCCAGCAGCTTAATGGGGGGCTCCTATAATTCACCCCTCCACTTT.

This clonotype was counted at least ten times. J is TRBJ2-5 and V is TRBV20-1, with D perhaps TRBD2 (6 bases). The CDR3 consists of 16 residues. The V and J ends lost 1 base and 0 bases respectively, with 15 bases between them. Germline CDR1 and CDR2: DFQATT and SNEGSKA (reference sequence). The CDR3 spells CSARAQRDSYQETQYF. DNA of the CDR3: TGCAGTGCTAGAGCCCAACGGGACTCCTACCAAGAGACCCAGTACTTC.

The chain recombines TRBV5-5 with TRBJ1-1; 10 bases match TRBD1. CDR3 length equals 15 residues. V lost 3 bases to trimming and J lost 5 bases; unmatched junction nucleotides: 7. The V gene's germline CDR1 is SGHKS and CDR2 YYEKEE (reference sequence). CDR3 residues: CASSWDGTGDTEAFF. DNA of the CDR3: TGTGCCAGCAGCTGGGACGGGACAGGGGATACTGAAGCTTTCTTT.

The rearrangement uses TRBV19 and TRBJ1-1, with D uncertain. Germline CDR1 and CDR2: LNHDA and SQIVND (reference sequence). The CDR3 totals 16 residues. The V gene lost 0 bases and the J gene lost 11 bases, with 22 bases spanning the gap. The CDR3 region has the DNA TGTGCCAGTAGTATAGATCAGTTCGCGGCTTTTGGTGGCGCTTTCTTT. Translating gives CASSIDQFAAFGGAFF. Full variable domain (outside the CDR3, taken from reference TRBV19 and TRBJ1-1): DGGITQSPKYLFRKEGQNVTLSCEQNLNHDAMYWYRQDPGQGLRLIYYSQIVNDFQKGDIAEGYSVSREKKESFPLTVTSAQKNPTAFYLCASSIDQFAAFGGAFFGQGTRLTVV.

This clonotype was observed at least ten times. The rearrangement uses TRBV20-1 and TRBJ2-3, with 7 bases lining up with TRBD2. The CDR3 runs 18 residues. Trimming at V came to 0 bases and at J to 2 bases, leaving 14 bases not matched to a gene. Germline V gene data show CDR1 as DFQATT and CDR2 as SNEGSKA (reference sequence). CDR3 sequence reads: CSARDVITSASYTDTQYF. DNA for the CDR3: TGCAGTGCTAGAGATGTGATCACTAGCGCGTCTTACACAGATACGCAGTATTTT.

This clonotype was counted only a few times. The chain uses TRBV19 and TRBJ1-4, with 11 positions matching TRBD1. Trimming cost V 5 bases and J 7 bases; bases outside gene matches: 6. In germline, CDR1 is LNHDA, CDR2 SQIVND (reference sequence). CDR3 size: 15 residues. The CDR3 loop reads CASSPLGTGGEKLFF. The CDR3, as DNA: TGTGCCAGTAGTCCGCTGGGGACAGGGGGTGAAAAACTGTTTTTT.

CDR3 bases: TGTGCCAGCAGCCTGACGTATGGGGGCGGAGGCGGCTACACCTTC. Its protein is CASSLTYGGGGGYTF. V usage is TRBV12-3 or TRBV12-4 and J usage is TRBJ1-2; D is perhaps TRBD1 (6 bases). The CDR3 has 15 amino acids. V lost 6 bases and J 8 bases, leaving 22 bases between the germline ends.

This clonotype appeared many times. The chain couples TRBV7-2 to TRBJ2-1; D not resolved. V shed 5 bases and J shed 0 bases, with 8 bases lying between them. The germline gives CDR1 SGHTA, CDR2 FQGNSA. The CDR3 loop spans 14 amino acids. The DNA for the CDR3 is TGTGCCAGCAGCCTATTAAGCTCCTACAATGAGCAGTTCTTC. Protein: CASSLLSSYNEQFF. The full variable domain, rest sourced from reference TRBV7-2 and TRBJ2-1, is GAGVSQSPSNKVTEKGKDVELRCDPISGHTALYWYRQSLGQGLEFLIYFQGNSAPDKSGLPSDRFSAERTGGSVSTLTIQRTQQEDSAVYLCASSLLSSYNEQFFGPGTRLTVL.

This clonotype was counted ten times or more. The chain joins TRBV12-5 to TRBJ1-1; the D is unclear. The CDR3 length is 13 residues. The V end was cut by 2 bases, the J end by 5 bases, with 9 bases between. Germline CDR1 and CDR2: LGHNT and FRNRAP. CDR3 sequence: CASGLKPLTEAFF. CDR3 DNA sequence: TGTGCTAGTGGTTTGAAGCCCCTAACTGAAGCTTTCTTT.